The TCR beta chain described here comes from a study of Ad26.COV2.S vaccination and SARS-CoV-2 variants. Study background: Of the COV1001 trial arms, the Ad26.COV2.S arm included the donor.

Concerning this clone itself: Its specificity is not known.

Treatment denoted: about 20 received Ad26.COV2.S at low or high dose, single or two shots; 5 received placebo; per-sample allocation not given. Day 63 following the first vaccine or placebo injection was when the samples were taken. The ends lost 4 bases at V and 3 bases at J; junction bases unmatched: 2. Germline lookup yields CDR1 LGHDT and CDR2 YNNKEL (reference sequence). The CDR3 contains 13 residues. Points from the study as a whole: Comparable non-spike TCR breadth was observed in vaccine and placebo recipients. After vaccination, substantial breadth of spike-specific CD8+ and CD4+ responses was reported.

Clones were sequenced by immunoSEQ multiplex PCR, and TCRdb holds only the in-frame ones, with some missing. The sample records 440,000 or so clones, nearly 90% being singletons. The chain carries TRBV3-1 (or the pseudogene TRBV3-2) and TRBJ1-2; the match to TRBD1 covers 7 bases. The material was peripheral blood, obtained in a trial of Ad26.COV2.S vaccine versus placebo. This sequence was found in a person aged 18-60 years who received the Ad26.COV2.S COVID-19 vaccine or a placebo. CDR3 sequence reads: CASSLGTDYGYTF. The CDR3, as DNA: TGTGCCAGCAGCCTAGGGACAGACTATGGCTACACCTTC.